The following is a TCR beta chain sequence with its context. What it recognizes is unknown. Only in-frame clones appear in the TCRdb table, and some are missing; sequencing was by immunoSEQ multiplex PCR. The table includes 90,000 or so clones, around 86% detected once. These data belong to a study of radiotherapy plus CTLA-4 blockade in lung cancer. Across the whole study: Disease control was seen in over 25% of patients, objective responses in around 20%. Study observations and caveats: Interferon-beta and early blood T cell clone dynamics reportedly predicted response best. An expansion of tumor-derived TCR clones occurred in blood after radiotherapy plus ipilimumab.

The sample in question was peripheral blood, obtained from a patient treated with radiotherapy plus ipilimumab. The sequence derives from a human donor with non-small cell lung cancer who had stable disease on radiotherapy plus ipilimumab.

In DNA form, the CDR3 reads TGTGCCAGCAGCTTAGCTGCCGGGACAGGGGGATCGTGGAGGTACGAGCAGTACTTC. Residues: CASSLAAGTGGSWRYEQYF. The V gene is TRBV7-8, the J gene TRBJ2-7; TRBD1 matches 11 bases. The CDR3 runs 19 residues. Germline assignment: CDR1 SGHVS and CDR2 FQNEAQ. The J segment lost 4 bases and the V segment lost 0 bases, leaving 14 bases of the junction unmatched.